These T cell receptor beta chains were read from a single sample in a study of blood T cell repertoires in COVID-19. TCRdb's copy holds only in-frame clones and misses some; the assay was immunoSEQ multiplex PCR. In the table there are 150,000 or so clones, 84% of which are singletons. The sequenced sample was PBMCs or T cells enriched from blood (not recorded which). Receptor source: a woman between 45 and 65 years old who had been exposed to COVID-19. The CDR3 runs from the conserved cysteine through the conserved F or W. Each record gives: V gene, D gene, CDR3 protein. The D gene is left open where the match is weak.

TRBV27	TRBD1	CASRDRFSNSPLHF
TRBV14	NA	CASRRVGLSTETQYF
TRBV7-2	TRBD2	CASSWREREESYEQYF
TRBV6-6	TRBD1	CASSRRTGTGKYGYTF
TRBV6-1	TRBD1	CASSDWTGSEQFF
TRBV9	NA	CASSVAPNTEAFF
TRBV23-1	TRBD2	CASSPVAGGPDATDTQYF
TRBV15	TRBD2	CATSREAGLAGAQQVEQFF
TRBV7-6	TRBD1	CASSKGQGVFNEQFF
TRBV10-3	NA	CAIRGGSYGYTF
TRBV29-1	NA	CSGAWTAGSEQYF
TRBV19	NA	CASSIQKGATNYGYTF
TRBV24-1	NA	CATSDPGTSTDTQYF
TRBV3-1/TRBV3-2	NA	CASSRHWSQAGIVSDYEQYF
TRBV9	NA	CASSVSPGNTIYF
TRBV7-9	NA	CASSFGPAEQYF
TRBV12-3/TRBV12-4	NA	CASSLRVNQPQHF
TRBV19	NA	CATLWALTDTQYF
TRBV7-9	TRBD1	CASSLEQGNPGTEAFF
TRBV6-6	TRBD1	CASSYRGQDYGYTF
TRBV5-4	NA	CASSLDGHPGGTEAFF
TRBV10-3	TRBD1	CASQGDRDTEAFF
TRBV12-5	TRBD2	CASGLVGGTSGRVDEQFF
TRBV20-1	NA	CSVREAGELFF
TRBV5-1	NA	CASSLEVQGNSPLHF
TRBV6-4	TRBD1	CASSAGTGSTDTQYF
TRBV9	NA	CASSLTTSTDTQYF
TRBV18	NA	CASSPSTGIQETQYF
TRBV9	TRBD1	CASSPNSGTGYNEQFF
TRBV15	NA	CATSTSRVYGYTF
TRBV5-6	TRBD1	CASSLGRGTARNQPQHF
TRBV6-5	TRBD2	CASSYSSASGQETQYF
TRBV27	NA	CASSLFSDSLPSGANVLTF
TRBV27	NA	CASSLGGVGGQPQHF
TRBV6-1	TRBD2	CASSEKDSGPANTGELFF
TRBV9	NA	CASSVDRTLYGYTF
TRBV6-6	NA	CASSPYGGGDGYTF
TRBV18	TRBD1	CASSPPAGGETGELFF
TRBV6-2/TRBV6-3	TRBD1	CASSSYLDRSLRYGYTF